This TCR beta chain was sequenced for a study of T cells in localized non-small cell lung cancer. Germline V CDR1 and CDR2: LGHNA, YNFKEQ. V lost 0 bases to trimming and J lost 0 bases; unmatched junction nucleotides: 5. The CDR3 loop spans 17 amino acids. Regarding this clone: As yet, its antigen is unknown.

Whole-study findings and limits: Because only a single region of the tumor was sequenced, heterogeneity remains possible.

Sequenced by immunoSEQ multiplex PCR; TCRdb stores in-frame clones only, minus some. The sample lists tens of thousands of clones, 85% to 90% occurring once. V and J are TRBV4-2 and TRBJ2-3; 8 bases agree with TRBD2. The material sequenced was peripheral blood, taken before any cancer treatment. The source of this sequence is a woman aged 35 to 70 with stage I lung adenocarcinoma. The CDR3 spells CASSQDVAGTSTDTQYF. DNA for the CDR3: TGTGCCAGCAGCCAAGATGTAGCGGGGACTAGCACAGATACGCAGTATTTT.